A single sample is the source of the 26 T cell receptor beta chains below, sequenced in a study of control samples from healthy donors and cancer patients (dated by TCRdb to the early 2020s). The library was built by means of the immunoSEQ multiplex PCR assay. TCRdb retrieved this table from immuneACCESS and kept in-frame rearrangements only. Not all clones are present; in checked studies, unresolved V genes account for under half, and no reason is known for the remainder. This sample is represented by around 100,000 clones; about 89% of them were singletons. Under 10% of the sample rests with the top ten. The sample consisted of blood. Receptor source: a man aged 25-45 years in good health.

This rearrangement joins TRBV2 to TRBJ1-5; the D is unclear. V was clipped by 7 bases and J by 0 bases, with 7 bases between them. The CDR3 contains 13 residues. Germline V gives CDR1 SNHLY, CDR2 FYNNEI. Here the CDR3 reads CASNGDSNQPQHF. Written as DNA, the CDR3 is TGTGCCAGCAACGGGGATAGCAATCAGCCCCAGCATTTT.

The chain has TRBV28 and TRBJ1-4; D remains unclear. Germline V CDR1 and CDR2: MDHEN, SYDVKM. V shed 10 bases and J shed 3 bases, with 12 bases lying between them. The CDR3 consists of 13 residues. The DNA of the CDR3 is TGTGCCATCCTGGACGGGGCTAATGAAAAACTGTTTTTT. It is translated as CAILDGANEKLFF.

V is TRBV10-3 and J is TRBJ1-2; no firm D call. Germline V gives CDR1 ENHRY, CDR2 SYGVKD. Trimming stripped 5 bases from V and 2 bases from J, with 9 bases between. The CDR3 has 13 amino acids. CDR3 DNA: TGTGCCATCAGTATCGACGGGAACTATGGCTACACCTTC. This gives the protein CAISIDGNYGYTF.

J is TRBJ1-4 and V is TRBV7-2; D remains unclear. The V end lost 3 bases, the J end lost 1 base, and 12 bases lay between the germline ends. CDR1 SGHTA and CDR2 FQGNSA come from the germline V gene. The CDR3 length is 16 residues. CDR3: CASSFRPSRTNEKLFF. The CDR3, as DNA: TGTGCCAGCAGCTTTCGCCCTTCAAGAACTAATGAAAAACTGTTTTTT. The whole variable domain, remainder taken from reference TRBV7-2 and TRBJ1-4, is GAGVSQSPSNKVTEKGKDVELRCDPISGHTALYWYRQSLGQGLEFLIYFQGNSAPDKSGLPSDRFSAERTGGSVSTLTIQRTQQEDSAVYLCASSFRPSRTNEKLFFGSGTQLSVL.

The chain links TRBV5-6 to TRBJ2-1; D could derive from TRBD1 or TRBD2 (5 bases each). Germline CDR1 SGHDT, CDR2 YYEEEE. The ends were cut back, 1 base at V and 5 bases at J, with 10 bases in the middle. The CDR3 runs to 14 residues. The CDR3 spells CASSLLWGNNEQFF. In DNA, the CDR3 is TGTGCCAGCAGCTTGCTGTGGGGGAACAATGAGCAGTTCTTC.

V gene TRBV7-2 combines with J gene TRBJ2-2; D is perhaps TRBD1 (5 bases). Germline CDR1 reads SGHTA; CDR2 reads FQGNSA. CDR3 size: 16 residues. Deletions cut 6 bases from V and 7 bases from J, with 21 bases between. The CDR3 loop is CASRLLSMGRNGELFF. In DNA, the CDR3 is TGTGCCAGCAGACTTTTGTCTATGGGGCGTAACGGGGAGCTGTTTTTT.

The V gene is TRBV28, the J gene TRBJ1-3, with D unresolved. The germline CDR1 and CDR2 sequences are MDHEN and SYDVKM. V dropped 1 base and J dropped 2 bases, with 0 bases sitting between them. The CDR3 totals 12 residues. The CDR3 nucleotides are TGTGCCAGCAGTTTATCTGGAAACACCATATATTTT. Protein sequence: CASSLSGNTIYF. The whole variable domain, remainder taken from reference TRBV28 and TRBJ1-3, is DVKVTQSSRYLVKRTGEKVFLECVQDMDHENMFWYRQDPGLGLRLIYFSYDVKMKEKGDIPEGYSVSREKKERFSLILESASTNQTSMYLCASSLSGNTIYFGEGSWLTVV.

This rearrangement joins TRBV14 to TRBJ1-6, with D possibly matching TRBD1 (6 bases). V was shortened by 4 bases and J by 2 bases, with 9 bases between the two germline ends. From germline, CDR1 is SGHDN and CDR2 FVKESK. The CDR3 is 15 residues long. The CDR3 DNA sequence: TGTGCCAGCAGCCCCTGGACAGCCTATAATTCACCCCTCCACTTT. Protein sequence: CASSPWTAYNSPLHF.

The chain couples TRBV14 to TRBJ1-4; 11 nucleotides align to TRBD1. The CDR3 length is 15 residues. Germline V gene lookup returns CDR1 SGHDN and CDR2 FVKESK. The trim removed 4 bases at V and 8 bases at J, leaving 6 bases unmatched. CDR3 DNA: TGTGCCAGCAGCCGGAGGACAGGGGGCGCGGAAAAACTGTTTTTT. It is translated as CASSRRTGGAEKLFF.

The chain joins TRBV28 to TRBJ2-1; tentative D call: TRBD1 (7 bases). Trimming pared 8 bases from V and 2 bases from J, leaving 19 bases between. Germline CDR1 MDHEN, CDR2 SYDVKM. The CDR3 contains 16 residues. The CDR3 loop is CASLPGGGGPYNEQFF. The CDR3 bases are TGTGCCAGCTTACCTGGAGGGGGCGGACCCTACAATGAGCAGTTCTTC.

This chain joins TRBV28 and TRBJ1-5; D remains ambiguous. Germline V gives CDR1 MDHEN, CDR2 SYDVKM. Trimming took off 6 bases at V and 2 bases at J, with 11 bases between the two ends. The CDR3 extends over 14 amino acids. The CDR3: CASRSLWGNQPQHF. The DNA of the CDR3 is TGTGCCAGCAGATCCCTTTGGGGCAATCAGCCCCAGCATTTT.

CDR3 bases: TGTGCCAGCAGCTTGATAGCGGGAGGGTCAGAGACCCAGTACTTC. Protein product: CASSLIAGGSETQYF. The chain combines TRBV5-5 with TRBJ2-5, with 11 nucleotides matching TRBD2. With 1 base clipped from V and 4 bases from J, the junction kept 3 bases outside the gene matches. The CDR3 runs to 15 residues. CDR1 and CDR2 from the germline V gene are SGHKS and YYEKEE (reference sequence). Using reference TRBV5-5 and TRBJ2-5 for the parts outside the CDR3, the full variable domain is DAGVTQSPTHLIKTRGQQVTLRCSPISGHKSVSWYQQVLGQGPQFIFQYYEKEERGRGNFPDRFSARQFPNYSSELNVNALLLGDSALYLCASSLIAGGSETQYFGPGTRLLVL.

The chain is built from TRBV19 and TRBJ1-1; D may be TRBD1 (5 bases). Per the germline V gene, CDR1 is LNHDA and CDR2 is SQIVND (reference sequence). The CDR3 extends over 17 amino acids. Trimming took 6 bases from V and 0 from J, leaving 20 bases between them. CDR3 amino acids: CASRKTGGNALNTEAFF. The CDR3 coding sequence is TGTGCCAGTAGAAAGACGGGGGGGAATGCATTGAACACTGAAGCTTTCTTT.

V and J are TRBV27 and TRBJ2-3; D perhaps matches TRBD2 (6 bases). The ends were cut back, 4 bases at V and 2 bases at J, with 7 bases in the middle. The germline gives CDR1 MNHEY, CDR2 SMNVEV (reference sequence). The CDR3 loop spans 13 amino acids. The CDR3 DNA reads TGTGCCAGCAGTTGGACTATCACAGATACGCAGTATTTT. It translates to CASSWTITDTQYF.

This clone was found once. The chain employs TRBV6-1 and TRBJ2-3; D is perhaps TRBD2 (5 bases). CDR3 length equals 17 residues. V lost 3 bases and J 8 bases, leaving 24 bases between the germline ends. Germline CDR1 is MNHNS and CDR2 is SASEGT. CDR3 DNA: TGTGCCAGCAGTGACCCCAGTGTTAGGCTAGCCCCTATTACGCAGTATTTT. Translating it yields CASSDPSVRLAPITQYF.

CDR3 sequence reads: CASSIWGGNTEAFF. Written as DNA, the CDR3 is TGTGCCAGTAGTATTTGGGGCGGGAACACTGAAGCTTTCTTT. The chain employs TRBV19 and TRBJ1-1; TRBD1 is a possible D gene (5 bases). The V and J ends lost 3 bases and 1 base respectively, with 9 bases between them. The CDR3 runs to 14 residues. Germline-derived CDR1 and CDR2 are LNHDA and SQIVND (reference sequence).

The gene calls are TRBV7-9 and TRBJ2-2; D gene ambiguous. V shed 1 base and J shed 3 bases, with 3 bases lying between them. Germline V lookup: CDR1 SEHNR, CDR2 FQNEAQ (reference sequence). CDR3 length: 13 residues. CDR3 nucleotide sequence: TGTGCCAGCAGCTTAGTTTACACCGGGGAGCTGTTTTTT. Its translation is CASSLVYTGELFF.

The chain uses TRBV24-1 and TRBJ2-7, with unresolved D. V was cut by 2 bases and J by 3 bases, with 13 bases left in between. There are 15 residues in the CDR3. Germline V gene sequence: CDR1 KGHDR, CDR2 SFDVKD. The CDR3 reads CATSDSTGSLYEQYF. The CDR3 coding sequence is TGTGCCACCAGTGATTCGACGGGTTCCCTCTACGAGCAGTACTTC.

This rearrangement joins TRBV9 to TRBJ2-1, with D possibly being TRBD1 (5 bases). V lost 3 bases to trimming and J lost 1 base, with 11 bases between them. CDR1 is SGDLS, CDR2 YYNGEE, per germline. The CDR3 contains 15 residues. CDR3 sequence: CASSARQTSYNEQFF. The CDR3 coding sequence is TGTGCCAGCAGCGCTCGACAGACATCCTACAATGAGCAGTTCTTC.

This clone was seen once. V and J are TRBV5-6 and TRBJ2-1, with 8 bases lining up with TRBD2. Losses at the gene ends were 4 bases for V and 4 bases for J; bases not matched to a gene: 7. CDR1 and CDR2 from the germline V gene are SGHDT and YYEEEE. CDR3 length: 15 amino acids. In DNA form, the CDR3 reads TGTGCCAGCAGCAAACCGGGACTAGAGTACAATGAGCAGTTCTTC. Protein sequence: CASSKPGLEYNEQFF.

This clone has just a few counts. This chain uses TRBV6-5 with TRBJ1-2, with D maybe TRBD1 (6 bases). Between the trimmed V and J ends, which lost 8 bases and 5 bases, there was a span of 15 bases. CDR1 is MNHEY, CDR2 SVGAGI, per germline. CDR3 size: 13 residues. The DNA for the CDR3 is TGTGCCAGCTCTCCGGGGGCCGAGTATGGCTACACCTTC. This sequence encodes CASSPGAEYGYTF.

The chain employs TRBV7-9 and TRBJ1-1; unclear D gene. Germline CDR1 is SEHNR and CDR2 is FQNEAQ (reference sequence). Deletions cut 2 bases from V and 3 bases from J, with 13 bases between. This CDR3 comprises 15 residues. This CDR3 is CASSLSKTWDTEAFF. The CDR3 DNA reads TGTGCCAGCAGCTTATCGAAGACCTGGGACACTGAAGCTTTCTTT.

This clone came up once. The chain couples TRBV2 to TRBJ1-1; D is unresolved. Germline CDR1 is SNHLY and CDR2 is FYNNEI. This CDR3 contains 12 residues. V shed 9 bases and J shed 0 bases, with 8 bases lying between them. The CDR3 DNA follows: TGTGCCAGAGGACGGTTGAACACTGAAGCTTTCTTT. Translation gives CARGRLNTEAFF.

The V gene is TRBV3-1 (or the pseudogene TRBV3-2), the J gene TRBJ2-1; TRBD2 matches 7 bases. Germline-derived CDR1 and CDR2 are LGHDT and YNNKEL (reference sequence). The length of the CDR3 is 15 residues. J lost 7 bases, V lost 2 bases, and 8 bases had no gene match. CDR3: CASSQHSGRGNEQFF. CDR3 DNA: TGTGCCAGCAGCCAACATAGCGGGCGGGGGAATGAGCAGTTCTTC.

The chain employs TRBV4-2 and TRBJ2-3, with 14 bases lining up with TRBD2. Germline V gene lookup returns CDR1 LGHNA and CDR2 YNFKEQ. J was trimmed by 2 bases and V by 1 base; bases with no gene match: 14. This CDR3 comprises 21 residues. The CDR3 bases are TGTGCCAGCAGCCAAGCCGTTGGACTAGCGGGAGGTGGGGCGTTCACAGATACGCAGTATTTT. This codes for CASSQAVGLAGGGAFTDTQYF.

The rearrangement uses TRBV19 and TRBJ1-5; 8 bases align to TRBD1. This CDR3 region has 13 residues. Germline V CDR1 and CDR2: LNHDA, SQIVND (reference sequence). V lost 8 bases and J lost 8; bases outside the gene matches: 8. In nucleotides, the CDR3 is TGTGCCAGTGCGGACAGGGCTCAAGAGCCCCAGCATTTT. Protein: CASADRAQEPQHF.